This TCR beta chain was retrieved from a study of T cells after posttransplantation cyclophosphamide. Clones were sequenced by immunoSEQ multiplex PCR, and TCRdb holds only the in-frame ones, with some missing. This repertoire shows 5,000 or so clones, roughly 93% found once; its top ten account for more than 1.2%. Turning to this clone: Its antigen is still unknown.

Study results and limitations: Donor-recipient repertoire similarity was low at 1-2 months, rising over year one. Recipient CMV seropositivity and CMV reactivation strongly tracked TRB clonality. Skin or GI-infiltrating T cells shared few TRB sequences with blood.

This CDR3 spans 16 amino acids. Trimming at V came to 0 bases and at J to 2 bases, leaving 4 bases not matched to a gene. The V gene's germline CDR1 is LGHNA and CDR2 YSLEER. The sequence came from a woman aged 55-69 years in good health, CMV-negative, and a related stem cell transplant donor. Material for sequencing was CD4+ T cells sorted from bone marrow. The rearrangement uses TRBV4-3 and TRBJ2-1, with 7 bases fitting TRBD2. The CDR3 loop is CASSQEFGRPYNEQFF. The CDR3 DNA is TGCGCCAGCAGCCAAGAGTTCGGGAGGCCCTACAATGAGCAGTTCTTC.